A selection of T cell receptor beta chains follows, all from one sample in a study of cytotoxic CD8 clonotypes in ibrutinib-treated CLL. Sequencing used immunoSEQ multiplex PCR; TCRdb keeps in-frame clones, though not all of them. The sample consists of approximately 50,000 clones, under 75% of them appearing once. The source was PBMCs, collected after 12 months of ibrutinib treatment. All receptors derive from a human donor with chronic lymphocytic leukemia. Each CDR3 is given with its conserved first and last residue. Each record gives: D gene, J gene, clone size, V gene, CDR3 DNA, CDR3 protein. The D gene is left open where the match is weak. Clone size is shown for a subset of rows, as once, few, many or a class of expanded clone.

NA	TRBJ1-1	NA	TRBV18	TGTGCCAGCTCATGGGGGGAACGGACTGAAGCTTTCTTT	CASSWGERTEAFF
NA	TRBJ2-3	NA	TRBV7-2	TGTGCCAGCAGCCCAAGGACAGGCACAGATACGCAGTATTTT	CASSPRTGTDTQYF
TRBD2	TRBJ2-3	NA	TRBV5-1	TGCGCCAGCAGCTGGAGCGGGGACACAGATACGCAGTATTTT	CASSWSGDTDTQYF
NA	TRBJ2-3	NA	TRBV18	TGTGCCAGCTCACCTCAGAATGCAGATACGCAGTATTTT	CASSPQNADTQYF
NA	TRBJ1-6	few	TRBV27	TGTGCCAGCAGTTTCTGGGGTAAAGGGTTAGAAGTACCCCTCCACTTT	CASSFWGKGLEVPLHF
NA	TRBJ1-3	NA	TRBV9	TGTGCCAGCAGCTCTACAGGGTGGGGATCTGGAAACACCATATATTTT	CASSSTGWGSGNTIYF
TRBD1	TRBJ1-6	NA	TRBV6-6	TGTGCCAGCAGTTACAGGACAGGGTCGCGTTCACCCCTCCACTTT	CASSYRTGSRSPLHF
NA	TRBJ1-5	NA	TRBV6-5	TGTGCCAGCAGGTTGACAAGGGATAGCAATCAGCCCCAGCATTTT	CASRLTRDSNQPQHF
NA	TRBJ2-5	NA	TRBV11-2	TGTGCCAGCAGCTCCAATCTAATAGTCGGAGAGACCCAGTACTTC	CASSSNLIVGETQYF
NA	TRBJ2-7	NA	TRBV27	TGTGCCAGCAGTTTTTTTCCTCCCTACGAGCAGTACTTC	CASSFFPPYEQYF
NA	TRBJ2-1	few	TRBV18	TGTGCCAGCTCACCACCGTCACACCCCAACAATGAGCAGTTCTTC	CASSPPSHPNNEQFF
NA	TRBJ1-1	NA	TRBV19	TGTGCCAGTAGTCTCCGGGGGCGGGATCAAGCTTTCTTT	CASSLRGRDQAFF
NA	TRBJ1-4	NA	TRBV11-2	TGTGCCAGCAGCTTTGGTGCAGGGCAGAGTAATGAAAAACTGTTTTTT	CASSFGAGQSNEKLFF
NA	TRBJ1-1	NA	TRBV10-1	TGCGCCAGCAGTTTTACAGCGAACTCGAACACTGAAGCTTTCTTT	CASSFTANSNTEAFF
NA	TRBJ1-5	medium-sized	TRBV2	TGTGCCAGCAGGGGGGGCTCGGGTGGCCAGCCCCAGCATTTT	CASRGGSGGQPQHF
TRBD1	TRBJ1-2	NA	TRBV25-1	TGTGCCAGCAGGGAAGACAGGGGAGGCTATGGCTACACCTTC	CASREDRGGYGYTF
TRBD1	TRBJ2-5	NA	TRBV7-8	TGTGCCAGCAGCTTAGATGGGACAGGACAAGAGACCCAGTACTTC	CASSLDGTGQETQYF
TRBD2	TRBJ2-1	NA	TRBV30	TGTGCCTGGAGTAAACTAGCGGGGGGTACAGGGCAGTTCTTC	CAWSKLAGGTGQFF
NA	TRBJ2-7	NA	TRBV9	TGTGCCAGCAGCAAGGGGTACGAGCAGTACTTC	CASSKGYEQYF
TRBD1	TRBJ1-6	few	TRBV5-1	TGCGCCAGCAGCTGGATGGGACAGGGGGTGAGGACACCCCTCCACTTT	CASSWMGQGVRTPLHF
NA	TRBJ1-3	NA	TRBV9	TGTGCCAGCAGCATAAGATGGGGTTCTGGAAACACCATATATTTT	CASSIRWGSGNTIYF
NA	TRBJ2-5	few	TRBV19	TGTGCCAGTAGAAAAAACAGGGCGGAGACCCAGTACTTC	CASRKNRAETQYF
NA	TRBJ2-2	NA	TRBV7-9	TGTGCCAGCAGCCCCACAGTGAACACCGGGGAGCTGTTTTTT	CASSPTVNTGELFF
TRBD1	TRBJ1-1	NA	TRBV7-2	TGTGCCAGCAGCTTAGCGATCCAGGGGGCGGTGACTGAAGCTTTCTTT	CASSLAIQGAVTEAFF
TRBD1	TRBJ2-1	NA	TRBV7-9	TGTGCCAGCAGCTTAGGTGGACAGGGTTTGGATGAGCAGTTCTTC	CASSLGGQGLDEQFF
TRBD2	TRBJ2-1	NA	TRBV7-9	TGTGCCAGCAGCTTGGGACTAGCGGGGGGTGGTGAGCAGTTCTTC	CASSLGLAGGGEQFF